This T cell receptor beta chain was sequenced during a study of shared clonotypes between healthy human individuals. Generated by immunoSEQ multiplex PCR, the TCRdb table keeps only in-frame clones and is missing some. This sample carries approximately 720,000 clones, approximately 75% of them seen once, and the ten largest clones take under 2%. This CDR3 has 12 residues. With 4 bases removed from V and 5 bases from J, the gap between germline ends came to 10 bases. Germline CDR1 reads SQVTM; CDR2 reads ANQGSEA. This clonotype was obtained from a woman aged 30 to 39 in good health. Sequences were obtained from memory CD4+ T cells sorted from blood. As to subset: CD45RA-negative fraction. This chain connects TRBV29-1 to TRBJ2-3; D is unclear. The CDR3 here is CSVGGEEDTQYF. CDR3 sequence (DNA): TGCAGCGTTGGGGGTGAGGAAGATACGCAGTATTTT.